This entry concerns a single TCR beta chain. Germline lookup yields CDR1 SGHAT and CDR2 FQNNGV. Trimming cost V 6 bases and J 6 bases, with 11 bases left between them. There are 12 residues in the CDR3. Clones were read by immunoSEQ multiplex PCR, and TCRdb kept only the in-frame ones, dropping some. Of approximately 60,000 clones listed, roughly 80% are singletons. This sample was taken from a study of OX40 agonist ivuxolimab in advanced cancers. The clonotype was recovered from an adult with an advanced solid tumor such as melanoma, head and neck, liver or kidney cancer. Sample: CD4+ or CD8+ T cells sorted from blood, taken in a trial of the OX40 agonist ivuxolimab. This sequence joins TRBV11-2 and TRBJ1-2, with unresolved D. This CDR3 reads CASSLTKNGYTF. CDR3 in DNA: TGTGCCAGCAGTTTGACGAAGAATGGCTACACCTTC.